The rows below give T cell receptor beta chains drawn from one sample of a study of CD8 T cells in Susac syndrome. TCRdb analysed the immunoSEQ multiplex PCR reads with MiXCR anew, one entry per CDR3 protein. Of roughly 110,000 distinct CDR3 sequences in the sample, 85% to 95% were seen once. Material: CD4+ T cells from PBMCs. Every receptor here comes from a human donor in good health. CDR3s include the opening cysteine and the closing phenylalanine or tryptophan. Only part of the rows carry a size: once, few, many, or a class if the clone is expanded.

j_call clone_size v_call cdr3_aa
TRBJ1-2 - TRBV12-3/TRBV12-4 CASSTGRDYGYTF
TRBJ1-5 - TRBV20-1 CSARTGVTNQPQHF
TRBJ2-3 few TRBV19 CASGANTQYF
TRBJ2-1 - TRBV5-1 CASDFLFGTSGYSSYNEQFF
TRBJ2-5 - TRBV20-1 CSAPASLLAGGGETQYF
TRBJ1-6 - TRBV27 CASAYRDRGPLDSPLHF
TRBJ2-2 - TRBV5-1 CASSRGPQGPGELFF
TRBJ2-3 - TRBV20-1 CSATSEVTQYF
TRBJ2-7 few TRBV6-2/TRBV6-3 CASTALGGHYEQYF
TRBJ1-5 - TRBV6-2/TRBV6-3 CASTSIGVPYGNQPQHF
TRBJ2-7 - TRBV15 CATQRIGDDEQYF